The 13 T cell receptor beta chains in this list originate from one sample, sequenced in a study of T cells expressing NK-cell markers. TCRdb reworked the 5' RACE reads into one entry per CDR3 protein, no DNA. The sample includes roughly 300,000 distinct CDR3 sequences. Sequenced material: blood T cells: a sorted CD56 or NKG2C T cell subset, CD4+ or CD8+ T cells, or bulk PBMC T cells (not recorded which). These receptors all stem from a woman aged 18-69 years in good health.

This sequence joins TRBV12-3 or TRBV12-4 and TRBJ1-2; the D gene TCRdb calls, TRBD1, cannot be checked with no DNA. The CDR3 sequence is 15 residues long. CDR3 loop: CASSSDDKGGYGYTF.

The gene calls are TRBV18 and TRBJ1-3; TCRdb outputs TRBD1, but without DNA this stays unchecked. CDR1 is KGHSH, CDR2 LQKENI, per germline. The CDR3 extends over 13 amino acids. The CDR3 protein is CASSPALWDTIYF.

CDR3 in amino acids: CASSTGTDSGANVLTF. The chain joins TRBV7-9 to TRBJ2-6; the D call of TRBD1 rests on TCRdb alone, since no DNA is present to check it. This CDR3 contains 16 residues. Germline CDR1 reads SEHNR; CDR2 reads FQNEAQ (reference sequence).

This sequence joins TRBV12-3 or TRBV12-4 and TRBJ1-1; TCRdb's assignment of TRBD1 cannot be checked, as there is no DNA. There are 14 residues in the CDR3. This CDR3 reads CASSHSQGFTEAFF.

The gene calls are TRBV28 and TRBJ2-3; TCRdb reports TRBD2, a call that lacks DNA to check it against. The germline gives CDR1 MDHEN, CDR2 SYDVKM. CDR3 length: 15 amino acids. CDR3 loop: CASSVSGGGTDTQYF.

The chain couples TRBV5-4 to TRBJ2-1; TCRdb's D gene call, TRBD1, goes unchecked for lack of DNA. The CDR3 runs 16 residues. The V gene's germline CDR1 is SGHNT and CDR2 YYREEE (reference sequence). The CDR3 spells CASSFGGGGSYNEQFF.

The V gene is TRBV6-1, the J gene TRBJ2-1; lacking DNA, the TRBD2 call made by TCRdb goes unchecked. This CDR3 has 15 amino acids. Germline V CDR1 and CDR2: MNHNS, SASEGT. CDR3 sequence: CASGRVTSGYNEQFF.

The chain combines TRBV18 with TRBJ1-2. Germline-derived CDR1 and CDR2 are KGHSH and LQKENI. The CDR3 extends over 13 amino acids. The CDR3 sequence is CASSPSGEGGYTF.

The V gene is TRBV6-2 or TRBV6-3, the J gene TRBJ2-1; lacking DNA, the TRBD1 call made by TCRdb goes unchecked. The CDR3 has 15 amino acids. Per germline, CDR1 MNHEY and CDR2 SVGEGT. The CDR3 here is CASSKIQGSYNEQFF.

The V and J genes are TRBV5-6 and TRBJ2-1. Germline V lookup: CDR1 SGHDT, CDR2 YYEEEE. The CDR3 is made up of 13 amino acids. The CDR3 loop is CASSPHRNNEQFF.

The genes are TRBV20-1 and TRBJ2-1. The CDR3 has 13 residues. The germline gives CDR1 DFQATT, CDR2 SNEGSKA (reference sequence). The CDR3 protein is CSALTSRYNEQFF.

The chain combines TRBV29-1 with TRBJ2-6. There are 13 residues in the CDR3. Per germline, CDR1 SQVTM and CDR2 ANQGSEA. CDR3 loop: CSVVSSGANVLTF.

The chain joins TRBV7-9 to TRBJ1-1. Looked up from germline, CDR1 is SEHNR and CDR2 is FQNEAQ (reference sequence). CDR3 length: 14 amino acids. The CDR3 sequence: CASTRTGTAGAAFF.